The subject of this entry is one T cell receptor (beta chain). Its cognate antigen is unknown. The sample is drawn from a study of a mutant IDH1 vaccine in newly diagnosed glioma. The overall study: Patients' prior therapy spanned radiotherapy, temozolomide, or both; most underwent both.

The CDR3 is 15 amino acids. Germline V CDR1 and CDR2: SGHRS, YFSETQ. Trimming left V 0 bases short and J 7 bases short, with 14 bases between. Study-level points and caveats: The occurrence of vaccine-induced immune responses was seen in around 94% of patients.

Assay: immunoSEQ multiplex PCR; the TCRdb copy retains only in-frame clones and omits some. The table includes about 36,000 clones, 75% to 85% detected once. Stated time point: week 11, during vaccination. Each dose delivered 300 ug of mutant IDH1 20-mer peptide subcutaneously with imiquimod. New WHO grade 3 or 4 astrocytomas that were IDH1-mutant and ATRX-lost occurred in the donors. This receptor was identified in a woman aged 25 to 45 with glioma. Some clones in this sample may be carry-over from other donors' samples. This specimen was peripheral blood mononuclear cells (PBMCs), taken from a glioma patient whose treatment included an IDH1 peptide vaccine. The chain combines TRBV5-1 with TRBJ2-1; the D gene could be TRBD1 or TRBD2 (5 bases each). Written as DNA, the CDR3 is TGCGCCAGCAGCTTGGCCGCATGGGGACGGAATGAGCAGTTCTTC. Its translation is CASSLAAWGRNEQFF.